One sample yielded the 14 T cell receptor beta chains listed below, sequenced in a study of T cell changes during pregnancy in multiple sclerosis. Profiling relied on immunoSEQ multiplex PCR, and the TCRdb table lists in-frame clones only, not all of them. The sample lists about 94,000 clones, around 94% occurring once. The sequenced sample was peripheral blood, obtained in the third trimester of pregnancy. These receptors were collected from a female donor with multiple sclerosis, enrolled in a pregnancy study.

This clone appeared once. The V call is TRBV28, the J call TRBJ1-2; 7 positions agree with TRBD1. V lost 6 bases, J lost 8 bases, and 12 bases stayed unmatched. Germline CDR1 reads MDHEN; CDR2 reads SYDVKM. The length of the CDR3 is 14 residues. CDR3 in amino acids: CASSLLGGSVGYTF. The CDR3 DNA is TGTGCCAGCAGCCTCTTAGGGGGCAGCGTAGGCTACACCTTC.

V is TRBV27 and J is TRBJ2-1; 11 nucleotides agree with TRBD2. The CDR3 has 16 amino acids. Germline CDR1 and CDR2: MNHEY and SMNVEV (reference sequence). J was trimmed by 3 bases and V by 6 bases; bases with no gene match: 7. For the CDR3, the DNA is TGTGCCAGCAGCAGATCGGGACTAGCGGTCTACAATGAGCAGTTCTTC. It codes for CASSRSGLAVYNEQFF.

The chain combines TRBV28 with TRBJ1-2, with D possibly being TRBD1 (5 bases). CDR1 is MDHEN, CDR2 SYDVKM, per germline. The CDR3 runs 12 residues. V dropped 4 bases and J dropped 7 bases, with 10 bases sitting between them. CDR3 region: CASSSARGGYTF. The CDR3 nucleotides read TGTGCCAGCAGTTCGGCAAGGGGTGGCTACACCTTC.

This chain joins TRBV6-1 and TRBJ1-5; maybe TRBD1 (5 bases). V shed 3 bases and J shed 2 bases, with 8 bases lying between them. This CDR3 comprises 14 residues. Per germline, CDR1 MNHNS and CDR2 SASEGT. CDR3: CASSEAGRNQPQHF. In DNA form, the CDR3 reads TGTGCCAGCAGTGAGGCGGGGCGCAATCAGCCCCAGCATTTT.

The rearrangement joins TRBV5-5 to TRBJ2-7; maybe TRBD1 (6 bases). The germline V and J ends were trimmed by 0 bases and 3 bases, with 19 bases remaining between them. CDR3 length equals 17 residues. Germline values: CDR1 SGHKS, CDR2 YYEKEE (reference sequence). CDR3 amino acids: CASSLVWGTGRVYEQYF. The CDR3 bases are TGTGCCAGCAGCTTGGTTTGGGGCACAGGGAGAGTCTACGAGCAGTACTTC.

This clone was picked up one time. The gene calls are TRBV2 and TRBJ1-5, with 10 nucleotides matching TRBD1. The CDR3 loop spans 15 amino acids. J was trimmed by 5 bases and V by 6 bases; bases with no gene match: 7. Germline assignment: CDR1 SNHLY and CDR2 FYNNEI. CDR3 protein: CASSRDRGRDQPQHF. DNA of the CDR3: TGTGCCAGCAGCCGAGACAGGGGGCGAGATCAGCCCCAGCATTTT.

This chain joins TRBV7-9 and TRBJ1-3, with 7 nucleotides matching TRBD1. The V gene's germline CDR1 is SEHNR and CDR2 FQNEAQ (reference sequence). V shed 1 base and J 2 bases; nucleotides not matched to a gene: 2. The CDR3 totals 15 residues. CDR3 bases: TGTGCCAGCAGCTTAGATCAGGGGGCTGGAAACACCATATATTTT. Its translation is CASSLDQGAGNTIYF.

The chain couples TRBV9 to TRBJ2-3, with 7 nucleotides matching TRBD1. V lost 0 bases to trimming and J lost 0 bases; unmatched junction nucleotides: 4. CDR1 is SGDLS and CDR2 is YYNGEE in the germline V gene. The CDR3 spans 16 residues. The CDR3 DNA sequence: TGTGCCAGCAGCGTAGCAACGACAGGGAGCACAGATACGCAGTATTTT. It yields the protein CASSVATTGSTDTQYF.

The chain has TRBV5-6 and TRBJ1-1, with D perhaps matching TRBD1 (6 bases). Looked up from germline, CDR1 is SGHDT and CDR2 is YYEEEE. Trimming pared 6 bases from V and 5 bases from J, leaving 17 bases between. The CDR3 extends over 14 amino acids. CDR3 sequence reads: CASTLGGLVTEAFF. As DNA, the CDR3 is TGTGCCAGCACCCTCGGGGGGCTTGTAACTGAAGCTTTCTTT.

The chain couples TRBV2 to TRBJ2-1; TRBD2 aligns across 7 bases. This CDR3 comprises 10 residues. J was trimmed by 9 bases and V by 7 bases; bases with no gene match: 0. Germline lookup yields CDR1 SNHLY and CDR2 FYNNEI. CDR3 coding DNA: TGTGCCAGCACGGGGGGTGAGCAGTTCTTC. This codes for CASTGGEQFF.

The V and J genes are TRBV11-3 and TRBJ2-2; D is uncertain. V shed 0 bases and J shed 3 bases, with 5 bases lying between them. Germline V gives CDR1 SGHNT, CDR2 YENEEA. This CDR3 spans 14 amino acids. CDR3 in DNA: TGTGCCAGCAGCTTAGATCGGGACACCGGGGAGCTGTTTTTT. It specifies CASSLDRDTGELFF.

CDR3 amino acids: CASSQYGASGVNEQFF. The CDR3 DNA reads TGCGCCAGCAGCCAATACGGGGCTAGCGGCGTCAATGAGCAGTTCTTC. V and J are TRBV4-1 and TRBJ2-1, with 7 positions matching TRBD2. CDR3 length: 16 residues. Germline V CDR1 and CDR2: MGHRA, YSYEKL. Trimming took 2 bases from V and 6 from J; bases not matched to a gene: 10.

The chain employs TRBV13 and TRBJ1-1, with D hard to call. V shed 5 bases and J shed 1 base, with 8 bases lying between them. Germline CDR1 reads PRHDT; CDR2 reads FYEKMQ (reference sequence). This CDR3 has 13 residues. The CDR3 DNA sequence: TGTGCCAGCAGCACGGGGAGGAACACTGAAGCTTTCTTT. Translation: CASSTGRNTEAFF. Drawing the rest from reference TRBV13 and TRBJ1-1, the complete variable domain is AAGVIQSPRHLIKEKRETATLKCYPIPRHDTVYWYQQGPGQDPQFLISFYEKMQSDKGSIPDRFSAQQFSDYHSELNMSSLELGDSALYFCASSTGRNTEAFFGQGTRLTVV.

The chain joins TRBV19 to TRBJ1-5; D is unclear. In germline, CDR1 is LNHDA, CDR2 SQIVND (reference sequence). Deletions cut 6 bases from V and 3 bases from J, with 9 bases between. The CDR3 is 13 residues long. The CDR3 loop is CASRNVHNQPQHF. The CDR3 region has the DNA TGTGCCAGTAGAAATGTCCACAATCAGCCCCAGCATTTT.